This T cell receptor beta chain came from a study of T cells in Graves' hyperthyroidism and ophthalmopathy. Overall study results and limits: Blood also carried most thyroid clonotypes expanded above 0.001.

It was RNA transcripts that yielded the amplified TCR beta CDR3 regions. The HTBI primer set served for first-round RT-PCR of the TCR CDR3. MiXCR was run by TCRdb on the multiplex PCR reads, yielding one entry per CDR3 protein. The sample carries fewer than 650,000 distinct CDR3 sequences, 14% recorded once. Exclusion criteria comprised uncontrolled infection, other autoimmune disease, pregnancy or lactation. This clonotype was observed a handful of times. Antigen unknown. Input material: blood. This clonotype was sampled from a woman under 30 with Graves' ophthalmopathy.

CDR3 loop: CASSGGGRLSIQYF. The CDR3 DNA reads TGTGCCAGCAGTGGGGGTGGACGCCTTAGCATTCAGTACTTC. This sequence joins TRBV6-1 and TRBJ2-4; D gene ambiguous. Per the germline V gene, CDR1 is MNHNS and CDR2 is SASEGT. Trimming pared 4 bases from V and 9 bases from J, leaving 16 bases between. The CDR3 extends over 14 amino acids.